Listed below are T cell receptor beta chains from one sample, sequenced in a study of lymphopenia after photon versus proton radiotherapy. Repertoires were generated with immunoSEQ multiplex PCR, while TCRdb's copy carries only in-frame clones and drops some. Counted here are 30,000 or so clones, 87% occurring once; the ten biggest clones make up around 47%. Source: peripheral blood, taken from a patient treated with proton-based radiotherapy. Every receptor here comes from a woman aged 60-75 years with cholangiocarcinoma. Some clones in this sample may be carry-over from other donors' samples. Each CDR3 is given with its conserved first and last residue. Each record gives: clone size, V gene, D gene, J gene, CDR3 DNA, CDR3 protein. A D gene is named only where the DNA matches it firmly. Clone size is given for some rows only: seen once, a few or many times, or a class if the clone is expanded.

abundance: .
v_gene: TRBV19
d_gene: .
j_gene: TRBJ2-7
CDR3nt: TGTGCCAGTAGTAATAACGGACCTTACGAGCAGTACTTC
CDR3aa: CASSNNGPYEQYF

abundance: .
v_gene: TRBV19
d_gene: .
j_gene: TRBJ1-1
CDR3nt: TGTGCCAGTAGTATAGATTGGCAGGAGAACACTGAAGCTTTCTTT
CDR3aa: CASSIDWQENTEAFF

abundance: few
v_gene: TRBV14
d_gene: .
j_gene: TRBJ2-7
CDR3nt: TGTGCCAGCAGCCGGGGCCTTAGCCACGAGCAGTACTTC
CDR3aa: CASSRGLSHEQYF

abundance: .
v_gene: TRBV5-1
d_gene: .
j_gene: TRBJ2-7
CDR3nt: TGCGCCAGCAGCTTGCACCCGGGTAGGCAGGCCATGGCCTACGAGCAGTACTTC
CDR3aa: CASSLHPGRQAMAYEQYF

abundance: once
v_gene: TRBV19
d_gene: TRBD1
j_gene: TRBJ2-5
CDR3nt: TGTGCCAGTAGTACCCGGGGACAGGACCAAGAGACCCAGTACTTC
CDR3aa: CASSTRGQDQETQYF

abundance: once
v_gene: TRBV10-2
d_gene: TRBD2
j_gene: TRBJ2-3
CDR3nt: TGCGCCAGCGGGTCCCCAGCGGGGACCACGGATACGCAGTATTTT
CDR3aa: CASGSPAGTTDTQYF

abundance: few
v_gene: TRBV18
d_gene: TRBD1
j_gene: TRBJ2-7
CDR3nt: TGTGCCAGCTCACAGGGACAGCCCTACGAGCAGTACTTC
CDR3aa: CASSQGQPYEQYF

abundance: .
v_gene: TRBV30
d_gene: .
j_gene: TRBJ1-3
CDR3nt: TGTGCCGCGGGGCCCGCCAGGGAGCGAGGAAACACCATATATTTT
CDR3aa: CAAGPARERGNTIYF

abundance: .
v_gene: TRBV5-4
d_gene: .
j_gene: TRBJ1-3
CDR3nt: TGTGCCAGCAGCTTGGCCGGGGGGCGGTCTGGAAACACCATATATTTT
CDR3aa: CASSLAGGRSGNTIYF

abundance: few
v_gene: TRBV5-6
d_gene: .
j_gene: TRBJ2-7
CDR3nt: .
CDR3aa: CASSFFGSGTGVYF

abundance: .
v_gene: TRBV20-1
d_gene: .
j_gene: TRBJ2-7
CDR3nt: TGCAGTGCGCCCTCCGTCTACGAGCAGTACTTC
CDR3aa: CSAPSVYEQYF

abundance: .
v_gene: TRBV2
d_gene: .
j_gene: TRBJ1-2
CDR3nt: TGTGCCAGCAGTGGGGCACAGGGAAGAGACTATGGCTACACCTTC
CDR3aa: CASSGAQGRDYGYTF

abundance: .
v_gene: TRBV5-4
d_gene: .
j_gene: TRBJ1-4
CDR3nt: TGTGCCAGCAGCTTGGGACGGGACCAGAGGGAAAAACTGTTTTTT
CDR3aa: CASSLGRDQREKLFF

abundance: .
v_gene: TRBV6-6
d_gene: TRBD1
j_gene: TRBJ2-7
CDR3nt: TGTGCCAGCAGTAGAGACAGGGACGAGCAGTACTTC
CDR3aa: CASSRDRDEQYF

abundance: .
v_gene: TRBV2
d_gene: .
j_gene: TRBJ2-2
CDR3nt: TGTGCCAGCAGTGCAGGGGCCGGGGAGCTGTTTTTT
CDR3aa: CASSAGAGELFF

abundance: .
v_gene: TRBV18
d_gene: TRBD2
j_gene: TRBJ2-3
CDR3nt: TGTGCCAGCTCGCGCCTAGCGGGAGGCGGGGATACGCAGTATTTT
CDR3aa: CASSRLAGGGDTQYF

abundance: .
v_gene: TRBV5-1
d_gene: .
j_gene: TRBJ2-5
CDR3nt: TGCGCCAGCAGCTTGGTCGGGCAAGAGACCCAGTACTTC
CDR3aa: CASSLVGQETQYF

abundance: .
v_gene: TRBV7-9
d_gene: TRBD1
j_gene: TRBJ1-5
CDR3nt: TGTGCCAGCAGCTTCACAGGGGGCGGTCAGCCCCAGCATTTT
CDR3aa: CASSFTGGGQPQHF

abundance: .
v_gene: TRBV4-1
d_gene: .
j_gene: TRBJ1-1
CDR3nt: TGCGCCAGCAGCCAAGATGAGACAGCTCAGAGGGCTTTCTTT
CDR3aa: CASSQDETAQRAFF

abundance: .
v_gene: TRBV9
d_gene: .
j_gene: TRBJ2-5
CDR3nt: TGTGCCAGCAGCGTAGGTCTCTTTGGGGGTCAAGAGACCCAGTACTTC
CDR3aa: CASSVGLFGGQETQYF

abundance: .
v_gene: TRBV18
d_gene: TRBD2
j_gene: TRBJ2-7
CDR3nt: TGTGCCAGCTCACGGGCTAGCGGGGCCACCTACGAGCAGTACTTC
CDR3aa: CASSRASGATYEQYF

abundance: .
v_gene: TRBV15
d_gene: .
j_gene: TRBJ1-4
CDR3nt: TGTGCCACCAGCAGAGGGCCCGGGGCGGGTCCAGATGAAAAACTGTTTTTT
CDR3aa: CATSRGPGAGPDEKLFF

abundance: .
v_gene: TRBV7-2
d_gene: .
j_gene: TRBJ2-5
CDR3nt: TGTGCCAGCAGCCTCGGTGGTCTTGAGACCCAGTACTTC
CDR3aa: CASSLGGLETQYF

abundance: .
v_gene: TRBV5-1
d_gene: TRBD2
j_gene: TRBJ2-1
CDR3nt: TGCGCCAGCAGCTTGAGGTCACTAGCGGGGGGCTTAGACGATGAGCAGTTCTTC
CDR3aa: CASSLRSLAGGLDDEQFF

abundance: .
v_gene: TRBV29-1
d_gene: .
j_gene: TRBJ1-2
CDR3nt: TGCAGCGTTGAACGGAACTATGGCTACACCTTC
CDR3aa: CSVERNYGYTF

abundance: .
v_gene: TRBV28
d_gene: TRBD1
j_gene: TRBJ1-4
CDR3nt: TGTGCCAGCAGTTCCAGGGGGCTTACTGAAAAACTGTTTTTT
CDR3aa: CASSSRGLTEKLFF

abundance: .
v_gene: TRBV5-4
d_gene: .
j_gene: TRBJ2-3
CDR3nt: TGTGCCAGCAGCTCACCGCTCGGGACTAGCACAGATACGCAGTATTTT
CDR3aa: CASSSPLGTSTDTQYF

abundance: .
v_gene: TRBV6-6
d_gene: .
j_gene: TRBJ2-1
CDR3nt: TGTGCCAGCAGTCCCGGACCCTACAATGAGCAGTTCTTC
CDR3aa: CASSPGPYNEQFF

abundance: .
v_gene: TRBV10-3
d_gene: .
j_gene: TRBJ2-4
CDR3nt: TGTGCCACCGGCCCTACTCAGGCCGAAAACATTCAGTACTTC
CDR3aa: CATGPTQAENIQYF

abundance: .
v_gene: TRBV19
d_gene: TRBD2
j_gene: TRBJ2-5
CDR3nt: TGTGCCAGTAGTGGCCGACTAGCGGGATTACAAGAGACCCAGTACTTC
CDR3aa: CASSGRLAGLQETQYF

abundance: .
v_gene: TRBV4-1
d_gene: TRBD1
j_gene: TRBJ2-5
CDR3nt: TGCGCCAGCAGCAGGGGGACAGGGCGGGAGAGGGAGACCCAGTACTTC
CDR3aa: CASSRGTGRERETQYF

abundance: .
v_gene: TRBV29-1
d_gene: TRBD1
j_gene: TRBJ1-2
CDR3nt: TGCAGCGTACTGGACAGGGGTTTCAATATTTATGGCTACACCTTC
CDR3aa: CSVLDRGFNIYGYTF

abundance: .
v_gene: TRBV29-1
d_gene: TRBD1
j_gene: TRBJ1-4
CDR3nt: TGCAGCGTTGAAGATCTTCAGGGACAGGGTTCCACTAATGAAAAACTGTTTTTT
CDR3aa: CSVEDLQGQGSTNEKLFF

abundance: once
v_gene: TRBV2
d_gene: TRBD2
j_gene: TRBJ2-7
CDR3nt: TGTGCCAGCAGTGGGCCTGGGGGACTACCCACCGAGCAGTACTTC
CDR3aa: CASSGPGGLPTEQYF

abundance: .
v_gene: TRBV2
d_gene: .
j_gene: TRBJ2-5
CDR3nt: TGTGCCAGCAGTGAACCCGGACGTCAAGAGACCCAGTACTTC
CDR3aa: CASSEPGRQETQYF

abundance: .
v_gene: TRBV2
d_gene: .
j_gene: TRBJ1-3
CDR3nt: TGTGCCAGCAGGAACTCGGGGGCGGGAAACACCATATATTTT
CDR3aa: CASRNSGAGNTIYF

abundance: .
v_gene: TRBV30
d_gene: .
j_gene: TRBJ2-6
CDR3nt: TGTGCCTGGAGTCCTACCTCCCTAGGGGCCAACGTCCTGACTTTC
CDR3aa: CAWSPTSLGANVLTF

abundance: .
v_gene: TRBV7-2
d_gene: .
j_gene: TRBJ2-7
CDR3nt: TGTGCCAGCAGCTTAGTAGGGGTGCTCTACGAGCAGTACTTC
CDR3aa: CASSLVGVLYEQYF

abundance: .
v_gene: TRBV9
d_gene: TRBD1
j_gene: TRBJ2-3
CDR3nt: TGTGCCAGCAGCCCCCGGACAGGGGGGACTGATACGCAGTATTTT
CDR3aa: CASSPRTGGTDTQYF

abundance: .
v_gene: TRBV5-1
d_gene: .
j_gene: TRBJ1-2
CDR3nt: TGCGCCAGCAGCTTGGCCGCAGGGACCACGTATGGCTACACCTTC
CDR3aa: CASSLAAGTTYGYTF

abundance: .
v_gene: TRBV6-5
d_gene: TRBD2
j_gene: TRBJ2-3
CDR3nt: TGTGCCAGCCAGCGACTAGCTCCAACAGATACGCAGTATTTT
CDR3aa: CASQRLAPTDTQYF

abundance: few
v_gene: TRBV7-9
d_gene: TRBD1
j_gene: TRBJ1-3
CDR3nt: TGTGCCAGCAGCCAAAGACAGGGGTCAAGAAAAATCTCTGGAAACACCATATATTTT
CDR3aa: CASSQRQGSRKISGNTIYF

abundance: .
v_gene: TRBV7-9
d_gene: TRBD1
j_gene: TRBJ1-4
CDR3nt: TGTGCCAGCAGCTGGACAGGGGGTACTGAAAAACTGTTTTTT
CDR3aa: CASSWTGGTEKLFF

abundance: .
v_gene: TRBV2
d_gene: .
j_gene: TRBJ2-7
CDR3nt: TGTGCCAGCAGTGTTTCCCTTGTCCCTACCTACGAGCAGTACTTC
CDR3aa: CASSVSLVPTYEQYF

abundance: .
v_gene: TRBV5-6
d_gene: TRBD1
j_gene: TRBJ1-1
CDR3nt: TGTGCCAGCAGCCCAAGCGGGACAGGGGTGGCCAACACTGAAGCTTTCTTT
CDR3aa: CASSPSGTGVANTEAFF

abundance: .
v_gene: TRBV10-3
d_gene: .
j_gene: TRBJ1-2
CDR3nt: TGTGCCATCAGGATCCGGGACACTTCCACTTATGGCTACACCTTC
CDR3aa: CAIRIRDTSTYGYTF

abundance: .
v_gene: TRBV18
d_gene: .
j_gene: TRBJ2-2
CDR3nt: TGTGCCAGCTCACCGTTCGACACCGGGGAGCTGTTTTTT
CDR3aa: CASSPFDTGELFF

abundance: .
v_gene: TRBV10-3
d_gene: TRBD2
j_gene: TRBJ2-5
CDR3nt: TGTGCCATCTCTAGCGGAAAGACTCAAGAGACCCAGTACTTC
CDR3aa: CAISSGKTQETQYF

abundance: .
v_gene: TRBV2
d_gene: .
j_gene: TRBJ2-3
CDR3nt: TGTGCCAGCAGTGGAGTGATTAGCACAGATACGCAGTATTTT
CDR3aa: CASSGVISTDTQYF

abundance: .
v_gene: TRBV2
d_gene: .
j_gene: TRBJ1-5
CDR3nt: TGTGCCAGCAGTGAAGCCCAGGGGAGCCAGCCCCAGCATTTT
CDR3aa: CASSEAQGSQPQHF

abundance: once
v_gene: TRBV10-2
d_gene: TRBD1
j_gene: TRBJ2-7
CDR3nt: TGCGCCGGCGCCCCAGGGACAGGAGGGTACGAGCAGTACTTC
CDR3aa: CAGAPGTGGYEQYF

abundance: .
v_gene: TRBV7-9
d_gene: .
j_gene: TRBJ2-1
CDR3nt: TGTGCCAGCAGCTTAGGCAGGGTCAATGAGCAGTTCTTC
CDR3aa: CASSLGRVNEQFF

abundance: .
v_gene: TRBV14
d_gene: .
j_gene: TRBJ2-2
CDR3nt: TGTGCCAGCAGCCAAGAGCTCGCGACAACGAACACCGGGGAGCTGTTTTTT
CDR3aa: CASSQELATTNTGELFF

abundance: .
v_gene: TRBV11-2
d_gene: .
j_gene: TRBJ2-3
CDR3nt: TGTGCCAGCAGCTTACGACGACTCAATACGCAGTATTTT
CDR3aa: CASSLRRLNTQYF

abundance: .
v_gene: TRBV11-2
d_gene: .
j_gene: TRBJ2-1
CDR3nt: TGTGCCAGCAGCTTAAGTGGGAGCCTCTCTTACAATGAGCAGTTCTTC
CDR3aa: CASSLSGSLSYNEQFF

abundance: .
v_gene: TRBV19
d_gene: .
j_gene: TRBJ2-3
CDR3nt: TGTGCCAGTAGTAATGCGTATACGCAGTATTTT
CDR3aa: CASSNAYTQYF

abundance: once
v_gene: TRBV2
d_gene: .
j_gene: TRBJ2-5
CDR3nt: TGTGCCAGCAGTGAAGTCTGGTCTACCCAGTACTTC
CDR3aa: CASSEVWSTQYF